The rows below give T cell receptor beta chains drawn from one sample of a study of cytomegalovirus exposure and HLA in healthy donors. Profiled with immunoSEQ multiplex PCR; TCRdb holds only in-frame clones, not every one. The sample records around 100,000 clones, about 72% being singletons. What was sequenced was PBMCs. These receptors came from a woman aged 55-70 years in good health and CMV-seropositive. Each CDR3 is given without its conserved first and last residue.

CDR3 protein	J gene	V gene
ASSKDRVLGNEQF	TRBJ2-1	TRBV27
ASSSQGLGEQF	TRBJ2-1	TRBV5-1
ASSEVPGGTQY	TRBJ2-5	TRBV10-1
ASSLDGQAANYGYT	TRBJ1-2	TRBV7-2
ASNGGEANYGYT	TRBJ1-2	TRBV2
AISRDRGTEAF	TRBJ1-1	TRBV10-3
ASRIAAYGNTIY	TRBJ1-3	TRBV19
ASRQGSYEQY	.	TRBV6-5
ASSLGQINTEAF	TRBJ1-1	TRBV7-9
AWSGRGSGNTIY	TRBJ1-3	TRBV30
ASSLAGSGVGEQY	.	TRBV7-6
ASSIRGSGLYEQY	TRBJ2-7	TRBV19
ASSRQGASYGYT	TRBJ1-2	TRBV28
ASSLGTSGVGTYEQY	TRBJ2-7	TRBV4-1
ASSRDREGEQF	TRBJ2-1	TRBV19
ASSPTGGKVSYEQY	.	TRBV9
ASSLYLGQSTDTQY	TRBJ2-3	TRBV5-4
ASSRPLLAGTETQY	TRBJ2-5	TRBV5-6
ASSQEDRVRETQY	TRBJ2-5	TRBV4-2
ASSISAGTPAEQY	TRBJ2-7	TRBV19
ASSISGLGPQH	TRBJ1-5	TRBV19
ASSHRGTANYGYT	TRBJ1-2	TRBV19
ASSIRRDNEQF	TRBJ2-1	TRBV9
ASSQGNGLGAGNTIY	TRBJ1-3	TRBV4-2